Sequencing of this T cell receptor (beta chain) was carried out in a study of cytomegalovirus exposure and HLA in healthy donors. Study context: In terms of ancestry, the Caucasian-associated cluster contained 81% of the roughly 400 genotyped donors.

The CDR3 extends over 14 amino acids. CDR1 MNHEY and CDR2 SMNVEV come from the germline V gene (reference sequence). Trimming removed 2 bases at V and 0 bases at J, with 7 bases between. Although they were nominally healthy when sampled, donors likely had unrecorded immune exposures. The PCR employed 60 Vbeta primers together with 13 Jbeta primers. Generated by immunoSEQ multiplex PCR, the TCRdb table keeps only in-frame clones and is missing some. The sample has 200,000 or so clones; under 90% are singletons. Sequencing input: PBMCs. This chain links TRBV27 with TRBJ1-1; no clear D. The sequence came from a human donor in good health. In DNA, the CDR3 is TGTGCCAGCAGTTTAAACTTTTTGAACACTGAAGCTTTCTTT. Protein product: CASSLNFLNTEAFF.